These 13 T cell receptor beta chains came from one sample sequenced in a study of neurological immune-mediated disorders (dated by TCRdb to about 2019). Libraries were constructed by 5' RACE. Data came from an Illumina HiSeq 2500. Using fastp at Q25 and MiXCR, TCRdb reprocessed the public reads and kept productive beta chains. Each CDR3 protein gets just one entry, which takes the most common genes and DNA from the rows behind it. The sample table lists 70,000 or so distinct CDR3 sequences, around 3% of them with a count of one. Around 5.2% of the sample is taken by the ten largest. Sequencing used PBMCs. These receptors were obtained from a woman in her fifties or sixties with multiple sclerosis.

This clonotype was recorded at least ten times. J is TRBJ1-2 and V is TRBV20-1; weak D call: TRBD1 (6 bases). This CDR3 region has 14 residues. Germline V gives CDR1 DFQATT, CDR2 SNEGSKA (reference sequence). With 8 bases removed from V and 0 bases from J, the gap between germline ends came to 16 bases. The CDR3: CSQRGTLSNYGYTF. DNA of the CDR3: TGCAGTCAAAGAGGGACACTGTCTAACTATGGCTACACCTTC.

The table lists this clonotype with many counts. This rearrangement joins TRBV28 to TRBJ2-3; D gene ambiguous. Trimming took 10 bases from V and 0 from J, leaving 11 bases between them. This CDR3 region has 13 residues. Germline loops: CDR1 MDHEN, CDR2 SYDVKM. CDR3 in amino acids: CATGPTSTDTQYF. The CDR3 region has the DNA TGTGCCACCGGACCGACTAGCACAGATACGCAGTATTTT.

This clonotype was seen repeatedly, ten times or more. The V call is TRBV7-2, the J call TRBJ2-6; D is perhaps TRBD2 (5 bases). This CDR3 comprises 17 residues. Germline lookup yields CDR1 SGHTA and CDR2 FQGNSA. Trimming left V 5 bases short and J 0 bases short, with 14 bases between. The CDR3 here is CASSPSLGSSGANVLTF. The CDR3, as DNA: TGTGCCAGCAGCCCAAGTCTGGGGAGCTCTGGGGCCAACGTCCTGACTTTC.

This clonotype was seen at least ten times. CDR3 DNA: TGCAGTGCTAAGGGGTGGGGACAAACAAGTCAGCCCCAGCATTTT. Its translation: CSAKGWGQTSQPQHF. The genes are TRBV20-1 and TRBJ1-5; possible D gene TRBD1, 6 bases. The CDR3 spans 15 residues. V was pared by 4 bases and J by 6 bases, with 19 bases between. CDR1 DFQATT and CDR2 SNEGSKA come from the germline V gene (reference sequence).

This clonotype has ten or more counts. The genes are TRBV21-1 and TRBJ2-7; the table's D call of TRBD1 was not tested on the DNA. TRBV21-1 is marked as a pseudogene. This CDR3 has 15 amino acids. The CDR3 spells CASSKYRPSLNEQYV. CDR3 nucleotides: TGTGCCAGCAGCAAATATCGACCGTCCCTGAACGAGCAGTACGTC.

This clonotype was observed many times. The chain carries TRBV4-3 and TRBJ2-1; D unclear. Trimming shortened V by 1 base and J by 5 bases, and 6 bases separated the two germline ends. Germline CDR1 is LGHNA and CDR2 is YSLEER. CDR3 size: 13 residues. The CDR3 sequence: CASSQAWDNEQFF. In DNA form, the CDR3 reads TGCGCCAGCAGCCAAGCGTGGGACAATGAGCAGTTCTTC.

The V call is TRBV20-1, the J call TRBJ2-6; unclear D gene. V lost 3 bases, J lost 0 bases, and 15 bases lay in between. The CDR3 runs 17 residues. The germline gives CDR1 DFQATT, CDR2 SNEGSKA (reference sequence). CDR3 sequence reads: CSASPRRLYSGANVLTF. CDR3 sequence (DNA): TGCAGTGCTAGCCCAAGACGGTTATACTCTGGGGCCAACGTCCTGACTTTC.

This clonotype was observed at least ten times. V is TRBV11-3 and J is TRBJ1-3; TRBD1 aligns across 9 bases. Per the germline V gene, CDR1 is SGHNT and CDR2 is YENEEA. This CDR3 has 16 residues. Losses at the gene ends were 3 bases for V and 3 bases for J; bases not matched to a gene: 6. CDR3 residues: CASSFRGTGFGNTIYF. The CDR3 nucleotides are TGTGCCAGCAGCTTCCGTGGGACAGGGTTTGGAAACACCATATATTTT.

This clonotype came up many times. DNA for the CDR3: TGTGCCAGCAGCCCACGTGGCTCCCTCTCCGGGGAGCAGTACTTC. Its protein is CASSPRGSLSGEQYF. The V and J genes are TRBV7-2 and TRBJ2-7; D gene ambiguous. The CDR3 is 15 residues long. Germline CDR1 SGHTA, CDR2 FQGNSA. V lost 5 bases and J 7 bases, leaving 21 bases between the germline ends.

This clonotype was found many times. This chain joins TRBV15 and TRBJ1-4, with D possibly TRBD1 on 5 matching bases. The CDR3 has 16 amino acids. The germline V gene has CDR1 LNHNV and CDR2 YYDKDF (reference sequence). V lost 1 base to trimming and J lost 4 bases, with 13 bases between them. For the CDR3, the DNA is TGTGCCACCAGCAGAGGTAGTCAGAGGGGTAATGAAAAACTGTTTTTT. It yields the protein CATSRGSQRGNEKLFF. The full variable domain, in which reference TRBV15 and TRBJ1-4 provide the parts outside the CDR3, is DAMVIQNPRYQVTQFGKPVTLSCSQTLNHNVMYWYQQKSSQAPKLLFHYYDKDFNNEADTPDNFQSRRPNTSFCFLDIRSPGLGDTAMYLCATSRGSQRGNEKLFFGSGTQLSVL.

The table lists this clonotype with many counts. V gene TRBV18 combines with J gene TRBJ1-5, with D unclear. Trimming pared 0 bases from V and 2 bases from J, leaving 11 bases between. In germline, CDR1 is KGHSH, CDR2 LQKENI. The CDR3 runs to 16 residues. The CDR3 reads CASSPPDMIGNQPQHF. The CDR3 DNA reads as TGTGCCAGCTCACCACCTGACATGATAGGCAATCAGCCCCAGCATTTT.

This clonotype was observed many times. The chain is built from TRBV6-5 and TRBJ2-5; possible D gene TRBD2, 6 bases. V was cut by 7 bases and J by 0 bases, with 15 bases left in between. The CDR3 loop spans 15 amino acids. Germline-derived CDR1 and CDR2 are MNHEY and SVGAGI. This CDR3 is CASNPGLTYQETQYF. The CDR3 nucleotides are TGTGCCAGCAACCCCGGACTAACGTACCAAGAGACCCAGTACTTC.

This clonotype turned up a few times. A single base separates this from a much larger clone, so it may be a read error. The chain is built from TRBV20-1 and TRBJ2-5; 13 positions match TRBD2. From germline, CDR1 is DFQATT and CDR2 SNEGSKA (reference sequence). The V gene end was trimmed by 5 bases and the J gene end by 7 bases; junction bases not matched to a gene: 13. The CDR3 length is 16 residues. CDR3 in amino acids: CSADQPGLAGIVTQYF. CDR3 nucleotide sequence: TGCAGTGCTGACCAACCGGGACTAGCGGGAATAGTGACCCAGTACTTC.